This paragraph reports one TCR beta chain. No antigen is known for it. All donors came from Russia, were Caucasian and healthy, and spanned ages about 6 to 100. PBMCs numbering at least 6.5 million were isolated per sample. CDR1 is MGHDK, CDR2 SYGVNS, per germline. The CDR3 runs to 16 residues. Trimming cost V 0 bases and J 8 bases, with 19 bases left between them. This record belongs to a study of blood T cells in healthy people across ages. Whole-study findings and limits: A roughly linear fall in TCR beta diversity per million T cells was seen with increasing age. The study could not conclusively compare naive and antigen-experienced cells, given its unsorted PBMCs.

The authors ran a second PCR of roughly 7 to 11 cycles using a sample-barcoded 5' primer and a J-beta primer mix. From the 5' RACE reads, TCRdb called clonotypes with MiXCR, one entry per CDR3 protein. This sample has roughly 1,300,000 distinct CDR3 sequences; around 55% occur once, and the top ten carry 6.5% to 8%. This sequence originates from a man between 18 and 35 years old in good health. The specimen was blood. The gene calls are TRBV25-1 and TRBJ1-2, with a possible D match to TRBD1 (6 bases). The CDR3 nucleotides read TGTGCCAGCAGTGAATATATAGGGGGGCAGGACTTGGGCTACACCTTC. Protein product: CASSEYIGGQDLGYTF.